This T cell receptor beta chain was found in a study of T-cell reconstitution after alpha-beta-depleted transplantation in children. The library targeted TCRbeta and was prepared with unique molecular identifiers. TCRdb re-called the PCR reads with MiXCR, one entry per CDR3 protein. There are 750,000 to 950,000 distinct CDR3 sequences in the sample; less than 20% occur only once, and approximately 5% lies in the top ten. Study-wide findings and caveats: Certain patients had high TCRbeta diversity at day 60, and it came from recipient T cells and thymic progenitors that survived. Diversity and T-cell counts at one year after transplant derived mostly from new T cells.

Notes on this clonotype: Its antigen remains unidentified.

This CDR3 is 16 amino acids long. V dropped 0 bases and J dropped 3 bases, with 14 bases sitting between them. The germline V gene has CDR1 SGHTA and CDR2 FQGNSA. The receptor was derived from a male patient younger than 18 who had a stem cell transplant for acute lymphoblastic leukemia, so the T cells may come from the graft donor. This specimen was PBMCs, mostly from graft donor cells, taken 360 days after TCRalphabeta/CD19-depleted stem cell transplant. The rearrangement links TRBV7-2 to TRBJ1-1; possible D gene TRBD1, 5 bases. CDR3 sequence: CASSLARGGGDTEAFF. The DNA for the CDR3 is TGTGCCAGCAGCTTAGCGCGGGGGGGAGGCGACACTGAAGCTTTCTTT.